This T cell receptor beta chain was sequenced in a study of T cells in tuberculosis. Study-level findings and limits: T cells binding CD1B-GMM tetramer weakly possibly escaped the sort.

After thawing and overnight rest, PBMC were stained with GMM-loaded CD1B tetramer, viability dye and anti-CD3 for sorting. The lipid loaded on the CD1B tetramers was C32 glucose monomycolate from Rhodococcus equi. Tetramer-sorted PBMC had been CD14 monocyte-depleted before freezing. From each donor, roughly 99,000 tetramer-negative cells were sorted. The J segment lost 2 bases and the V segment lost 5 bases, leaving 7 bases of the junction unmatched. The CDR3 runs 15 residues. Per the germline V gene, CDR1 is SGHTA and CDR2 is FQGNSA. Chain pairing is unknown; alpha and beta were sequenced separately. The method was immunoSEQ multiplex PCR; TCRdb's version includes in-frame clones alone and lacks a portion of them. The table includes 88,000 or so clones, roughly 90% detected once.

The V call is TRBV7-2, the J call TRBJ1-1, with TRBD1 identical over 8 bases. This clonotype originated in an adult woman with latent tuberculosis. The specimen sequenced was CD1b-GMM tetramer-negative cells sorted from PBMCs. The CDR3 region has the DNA TGTGCCAGCAGCCCAGGGACAGGTCGAAACACTGAAGCTTTCTTT. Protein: CASSPGTGRNTEAFF.